These 21 T cell receptor beta chains share one sample of origin, sequenced in a study of T cell responses to AZD1222 COVID-19 vaccine. Profiled with immunoSEQ multiplex PCR; TCRdb holds only in-frame clones, not every one. The sample comprises 100,000 or so clones, roughly 82% of which are singletons, and approximately 5% rests with the top ten. The sequencing here drew on peripheral blood, taken on day 0 of AZD1222 vaccination. These TCRs come from an adult in good health.

V and J are TRBV3-1 (or the pseudogene TRBV3-2) and TRBJ2-7; TRBD2 agrees at 7 bases. The CDR3 spans 15 residues. After removal of 4 bases from V and 2 bases from J, the junction contained 8 bases not matched to a gene. The V gene's germline CDR1 is LGHDT and CDR2 YNNKEL (reference sequence). CDR3 nucleotide sequence: TGTGCCAGCAGCCGAGCGGGGATCTCTACCTACGAGCAGTACTTC. Protein product: CASSRAGISTYEQYF.

This clone was detected once. The chain has TRBV6-5 and TRBJ1-6, with D unclear. Germline V CDR1 and CDR2: MNHEY, SVGAGI. V lost 0 bases to trimming and J lost 9 bases, with 12 bases between them. This CDR3 is 15 amino acids long. CDR3 nucleotide sequence: TGTGCCAGCAGTTACTCGCCCGGTATCGGTTCACCCCTCCACTTT. Translated, it gives CASSYSPGIGSPLHF.

The chain recombines TRBV27 with TRBJ1-4; D is perhaps TRBD1 (5 bases). Germline V CDR1 and CDR2: MNHEY, SMNVEV (reference sequence). Trimming pared 4 bases from V and 4 bases from J, leaving 10 bases between. There are 14 residues in the CDR3. As DNA, the CDR3 is TGTGCCAGCAGTTATTCAGGGAGTAATGAAAAACTGTTTTTT. Translation gives CASSYSGSNEKLFF.

The chain is built from TRBV2 and TRBJ1-1; 7 bases are shared with TRBD1. This CDR3 spans 13 amino acids. V was pared by 6 bases and J by 6 bases, with 7 bases of the junction left unmatched. Germline V gene sequence: CDR1 SNHLY, CDR2 FYNNEI. CDR3 coding DNA: TGTGCCAGCAGATCGACAGGGAAACCTGAAGCTTTCTTT. Residues: CASRSTGKPEAFF.

V gene TRBV2 combines with J gene TRBJ2-2, with D possibly being TRBD1 (6 bases). Trimming cost V 11 bases and J 8 bases, with 12 bases left between them. This CDR3 has 11 residues. Germline CDR1 SNHLY, CDR2 FYNNEI. The DNA of the CDR3 is TGTGCCTCCCAGGGGACAGGGGAGCTGTTTTTT. Translating it yields CASQGTGELFF.

The chain uses TRBV7-9 and TRBJ2-7; D is unclear. The CDR3 has 16 amino acids. V lost 5 bases and J 0 bases, leaving 17 bases between the germline ends. Germline V gene sequence: CDR1 SEHNR, CDR2 FQNEAQ (reference sequence). CDR3 sequence: CASSLDPSGDSYEQYF. The CDR3 bases are TGTGCCAGCAGCCTTGACCCCTCTGGGGACTCCTACGAGCAGTACTTC.

The V call is TRBV5-1, the J call TRBJ2-7; the D gene is possibly TRBD1 (6 bases). This CDR3 has 14 residues. The V end lost 3 bases, the J end lost 5 bases, and 15 bases lay between the germline ends. Germline values: CDR1 SGHRS, CDR2 YFSETQ. CDR3 in amino acids: CASSYDRPLDEQYF. CDR3 nucleotide sequence: TGCGCCAGCAGCTACGACAGGCCCCTCGACGAGCAGTACTTC.

The V gene is TRBV21-1, the J gene TRBJ2-5; TRBD2, the table's D call, was not compared with the DNA. TRBV21-1 is a documented pseudogene. The CDR3 is made up of 14 amino acids. CDR3 nucleotides: TGTGCCAGCAGCACCTCGAGGGCCGGAGAGACCCAGTACTTC. Translation gives CASSTSRAGETQYF.

This sequence joins TRBV2 and TRBJ1-2, with a possible D match to TRBD1 (6 bases). This CDR3 has 12 residues. Germline V lookup: CDR1 SNHLY, CDR2 FYNNEI. Trimming removed 8 bases at V and 4 bases at J, with 11 bases between. The CDR3 reads CASGGGLYGYTF. The CDR3 DNA is TGTGCCAGCGGGGGGGGCCTCTATGGCTACACCTTC.

The J gene is TRBJ2-1, the V gene TRBV4-2; weak D call: TRBD2 (7 bases). CDR1 and CDR2 from the germline V gene are LGHNA and YNFKEQ. V shed 3 bases and J shed 4 bases, with 13 bases lying between them. The CDR3 length is 15 residues. Here the CDR3 DNA reads TGTGCCAGCAGCCAGGGGGCTAGCGGATACAATGAGCAGTTCTTC. Translating gives CASSQGASGYNEQFF.

V is TRBV10-3 and J is TRBJ2-3; no clear D gene. Trimming pared 4 bases from V and 0 bases from J, leaving 14 bases between. The CDR3 length is 16 residues. Germline-derived CDR1 and CDR2 are ENHRY and SYGVKD. The CDR3 loop reads CAISVGTTSSTDTQYF. The DNA of the CDR3 is TGTGCCATCAGTGTGGGAACGACCTCTAGCACAGATACGCAGTATTTT.

In nucleotides, the CDR3 is TGTGCCAGCAGTTCGCCTCGAAATGAGCAGTTCTTC. This encodes CASSSPRNEQFF. J is TRBJ2-1 and V is TRBV7-6; D gene unclear. With 6 bases removed from V and 7 bases from J, the gap between germline ends came to 10 bases. CDR1 and CDR2 from the germline V gene are SGHVS and FNYEAQ. The CDR3 extends over 12 amino acids.

The gene calls are TRBV4-2 and TRBJ1-1, with D unresolved. The length of the CDR3 is 14 residues. CDR1 and CDR2 from the germline V gene are LGHNA and YNFKEQ. The ends were cut back, 3 bases at V and 0 bases at J, with 8 bases in the middle. CDR3 DNA sequence: TGTGCCAGCAGCCAGCCCCTCCTGAACACTGAAGCTTTCTTT. Amino acids: CASSQPLLNTEAFF.

The V and J genes are TRBV11-2 and TRBJ2-5, with 8 bases matching TRBD2. Germline V lookup: CDR1 SGHAT, CDR2 FQNNGV. J gave up 5 bases and V 2 bases, and 13 bases lay outside the gene matches. The CDR3 is 17 amino acids. In DNA form, the CDR3 reads TGTGCCAGCAGCTTAACGGGACGCGGGGGGAACCCCGAGACCCAGTACTTC. It is translated as CASSLTGRGGNPETQYF.

The chain has TRBV7-9 and TRBJ1-4, with no clear D. Germline V gives CDR1 SEHNR, CDR2 FQNEAQ (reference sequence). This CDR3 spans 16 amino acids. Trimming took off 1 base at V and 0 bases at J, with 9 bases between the two ends. CDR3 DNA sequence: TGTGCCAGCAGCTTAGGGGTCTCCGCAACTAATGAAAAACTGTTTTTT. It codes for CASSLGVSATNEKLFF.

The gene calls are TRBV11-2 and TRBJ2-7; 9 bases line up with TRBD1. Germline V gene lookup returns CDR1 SGHAT and CDR2 FQNNGV. Germline trimming cut 4 bases from V and 4 bases from J; bases unmatched to any gene: 2. This CDR3 has 13 amino acids. The chain's CDR3 is CASSYGTGYEQYF. Written as DNA, the CDR3 is TGTGCCAGCAGCTACGGGACAGGGTACGAGCAGTACTTC. Using reference TRBV11-2 and TRBJ2-7 for the parts outside the CDR3, the full variable domain is EAGVAQSPRYKIIEKRQSVAFWCNPISGHATLYWYQQILGQGPKLLIQFQNNGVVDDSQLPKDRFSAERLKGVDSTLKIQPAKLEDSAVYLCASSYGTGYEQYFGPGTRLTVT.

CDR3: CASSLIGGRSYNEQFF. DNA of the CDR3: TGCGCCAGCAGCTTGATCGGCGGTCGTTCCTACAATGAGCAGTTCTTC. This chain joins TRBV5-1 and TRBJ2-1; no firm D call. The germline gives CDR1 SGHRS, CDR2 YFSETQ. The CDR3 spans 16 residues. V dropped 1 base and J dropped 1 base, with 12 bases sitting between them. Full variable domain (remainder filled in from reference TRBV5-1 and TRBJ2-1): KAGVTQTPRYLIKTRGQQVTLSCSPISGHRSVSWYQQTPGQGLQFLFEYFSETQRNKGNFPGRFSGRQFSNSRSEMNVSTLELGDSALYLCASSLIGGRSYNEQFFGPGTRLTVL.

This clone was seen a single time. The genes are TRBV7-2 and TRBJ2-7; D unclear. Trimming took off 1 base at V and 1 base at J, with 11 bases between the two ends. Germline assignment: CDR1 SGHTA and CDR2 FQGNSA. The CDR3 consists of 15 residues. CDR3 region: CASSLGQGTSYEQYF. CDR3 coding DNA: TGTGCCAGCAGCTTAGGGCAAGGCACTTCCTACGAGCAGTACTTC.

This clone occurred once. The chain employs TRBV3-1 (or the pseudogene TRBV3-2) and TRBJ2-5; D is unresolved. The V end lost 2 bases, the J end lost 2 bases, and 3 bases lay between the germline ends. The CDR3 is 12 amino acids. Looked up from germline, CDR1 is LGHDT and CDR2 is YNNKEL (reference sequence). The CDR3 spells CASSQRQETQYF. In nucleotides, the CDR3 is TGTGCCAGCAGCCAACGGCAAGAGACCCAGTACTTC.

This sequence joins TRBV4-2 and TRBJ2-2; the match to TRBD1 covers 8 bases. Germline lookup yields CDR1 LGHNA and CDR2 YNFKEQ. The V and J ends lost 0 bases and 6 bases, in that order; junction bases with no gene match: 15. The CDR3 length is 19 residues. The CDR3 is CASSQETLRTGYIAGELFF. CDR3 DNA sequence: TGTGCCAGCAGCCAAGAAACCCTTCGGACAGGGTATATTGCCGGGGAGCTGTTTTTT.

The chain links TRBV19 to TRBJ1-2; 12 bases line up with TRBD1. Germline lookup yields CDR1 LNHDA and CDR2 SQIVND (reference sequence). The CDR3 covers 14 residues. V gave up 7 bases and J gave up 5 bases; unmatched junction bases: 5. The CDR3 is CASTPGQGAYGYTF. CDR3 sequence (DNA): TGTGCCAGTACCCCGGGACAGGGGGCATATGGCTACACCTTC.